Following are 12 T cell receptor beta chains from one sample sequenced in a study of blood T cell repertoires in COVID-19. The data were produced by immunoSEQ multiplex PCR, yet TCRdb's version contains in-frame clones alone and is incomplete. The sample shows approximately 82,000 clones, approximately 80% of them seen only once. Sequenced material: peripheral blood. The receptor source for this set is a woman in her 70s with acute or convalescent COVID-19.

This sequence joins TRBV1 and TRBJ2-7; the table's D gene call, TRBD2, was not cross checked with the DNA. TRBV1 is tagged as a pseudogene. The CDR3 covers 15 residues. CDR3 amino acids: CTSSQDKPTRSEQYF. CDR3 nucleotide sequence: TGCACCAGCAGCCAAGATAAGCCGACTAGGAGCGAGCAGTACTTC.

The chain employs TRBV27 and TRBJ1-6; 7 bases line up with TRBD1. This CDR3 is 14 amino acids long. V trimming: 4 bases; J trimming: 7 bases; junction bases outside the gene matches: 4. Germline-derived CDR1 and CDR2 are MNHEY and SMNVEV (reference sequence). The CDR3 DNA sequence: TGTGCCAGCAGTTCACAGGGGATCAATTCACCCCTCCACTTT. Amino acid sequence: CASSSQGINSPLHF.

There are a few counts of this clone. The V and J genes are TRBV9 and TRBJ2-1; 10 nucleotides line up with TRBD1. CDR1 is SGDLS, CDR2 YYNGEE, per germline. The junction had 12 bases not matched to a gene; V was cut back by 1 base and J by 8 bases. This CDR3 region has 17 residues. The CDR3 loop is CASSVRQGALLRDEQFF. As DNA, the CDR3 is TGTGCCAGCAGCGTAAGACAGGGGGCATTATTGCGGGATGAGCAGTTCTTC. Full variable domain (remainder filled in from reference TRBV9 and TRBJ2-1): DSGVTQTPKHLITATGQRVTLRCSPRSGDLSVYWYQQSLDQGLQFLIQYYNGEERAKGNILERFSAQQFPDLHSELNLSSLELGDSALYFCASSVRQGALLRDEQFFGPGTRLTVL.

The chain couples TRBV24-1 to TRBJ2-2, with 10 nucleotides matching TRBD2. Unmatched junction bases numbered 2, after V lost 2 bases and J lost 6 bases. Germline lookup yields CDR1 KGHDR and CDR2 SFDVKD. The CDR3 has 15 residues. The CDR3 region is CATSDSSGRPGELFF. The CDR3 DNA sequence: TGTGCCACCAGTGATTCTAGCGGGAGACCCGGGGAGCTGTTTTTT.

This chain connects TRBV5-6 to TRBJ2-7; D might be TRBD1 (6 bases). The CDR3 spans 11 residues. Germline V lookup: CDR1 SGHDT, CDR2 YYEEEE. Trimming shortened V by 1 base and J by 7 bases, and 6 bases separated the two germline ends. CDR3 bases: TGTGCCAGCAGCTTGCAGGGGGAGCAGTACTTC. Protein sequence: CASSLQGEQYF.

This chain uses TRBV9 with TRBJ2-5; 13 bases line up with TRBD2. The CDR3 contains 16 residues. Germline lookup yields CDR1 SGDLS and CDR2 YYNGEE. With V trimmed by 0 bases and J by 5 bases, 4 bases remained unmatched. The CDR3 DNA follows: TGTGCCAGCAGCGTAGAGACTAGCGGGAGGTTTGAGACCCAGTACTTC. Translated: CASSVETSGRFETQYF.

The chain carries TRBV7-8 and TRBJ2-5; TRBD2 matches at 11 bases. Germline CDR1 and CDR2: SGHVS and FQNEAQ. V gave up 3 bases and J gave up 0 bases; unmatched junction bases: 3. This CDR3 region has 16 residues. The CDR3 here is CASSFSTSGNQETQYF. The CDR3 bases are TGTGCCAGCAGCTTTTCGACTAGCGGGAACCAAGAGACCCAGTACTTC.

V and J are TRBV5-1 and TRBJ2-1; TRBD1 matches 9 bases. The CDR3 has 15 residues. J was trimmed by 2 bases and V by 4 bases; bases with no gene match: 4. CDR1 is SGHRS, CDR2 YFSETQ, per germline. CDR3 in amino acids: CASSLGDRAYNEQFF. For the CDR3, the DNA is TGCGCCAGCAGCCTGGGGGACAGGGCCTACAATGAGCAGTTCTTC.

This clone was observed a handful of times. The V gene is TRBV3-1 (or the pseudogene TRBV3-2), the J gene TRBJ2-1; 8 positions match TRBD1. Per the germline V gene, CDR1 is LGHDT and CDR2 is YNNKEL (reference sequence). The junction had 11 bases not matched to a gene; V was cut back by 4 bases and J by 12 bases. The CDR3 covers 14 residues. This chain's CDR3 is CASSPKSRGQGQFF. Here the CDR3 DNA reads TGTGCCAGCAGCCCCAAATCTCGAGGACAGGGGCAGTTCTTC.

The chain is built from TRBV7-9 and TRBJ1-3; 10 nucleotides line up with TRBD1. Germline loops: CDR1 SEHNR, CDR2 FQNEAQ (reference sequence). The CDR3 has 16 amino acids. Losses at the gene ends were 4 bases for V and 4 bases for J; bases not matched to a gene: 7. DNA for the CDR3: TGTGCCAGCAGCTCGGGACAGGGGATGGGAGGAAACACCATATATTTT. This gives the protein CASSSGQGMGGNTIYF. Full variable domain (rest looked up from reference TRBV7-9 and TRBJ1-3): DTGVSQNPRHKITKRGQNVTFRCDPISEHNRLYWYRQTLGQGPEFLTYFQNEAQLEKSRLLSDRFSAERPKGSFSTLEIQRTEQGDSAMYLCASSSGQGMGGNTIYFGEGSWLTVV.

The CDR3 DNA sequence: TGTGCCAGCAGTGGGGGAGAACGGACCCAGTACTTC. It codes for CASSGGERTQYF. V gene TRBV2 combines with J gene TRBJ2-5; D may be TRBD2 (5 bases). CDR1 SNHLY and CDR2 FYNNEI come from the germline V gene. Trimming left V 4 bases short and J 7 bases short, with 10 bases between. The CDR3 contains 12 residues.

The genes are TRBV21-1 and TRBJ2-7; the table gives TRBD1 as D, unverified against the DNA. TRBV21-1 is a recognized pseudogene. The CDR3 consists of 18 residues. Written as DNA, the CDR3 is TGTGCCAGCAGCAATGCGGACAGGGCACTTCGAAGCTCCTACGAGCAGTACTTC. Amino acids: CASSNADRALRSSYEQYF.